This TCR beta chain was captured in a study of technical replicates of blood from a few donors (dated by TCRdb to 2016 to 2017). Library construction relied on the immunoSEQ multiplex PCR assay. Held by TCRdb, this immuneACCESS table contains in-frame sequences only and omits some clones. Under half of the omission traces to an unresolved V gene where checked; the cause of the rest is unknown. The sample table shows approximately 69,000 clones, and 80% to 90% are seen once. Approximately 4.6% of the sample comes from the top ten. The junction shows trimming of 2 bases on V and 7 bases on J, and the gene matches do not reach 6 bases of it. Including cysteine and phenylalanine, the CDR3 has 15 amino acids. Of the read, only the CDR3 DNA is kept; its 45 bases are in frame from base 1. From a lookup of the germline V gene, CDR1 and CDR2 are SGHTA and FQGNSA. This clone was picked up a small number of times. No antigen is known for it. Base qualities are missing; no much larger clone stands one base away.

Recombination linked TRBV7-2 to TRBJ2-1; the junction holds 9 bases that match TRBD2. The sequenced sample was PBMCs. This TCR was recovered from a human donor in good health. Some clones in this sample may be carry-over from other donors' samples. The base sequence is TGTGCCAGCAGCTTAAGTTCGGGACTAGCAAATGAGCAGTTCTTC. Its translation reads: CASSLSSGLANEQFF.